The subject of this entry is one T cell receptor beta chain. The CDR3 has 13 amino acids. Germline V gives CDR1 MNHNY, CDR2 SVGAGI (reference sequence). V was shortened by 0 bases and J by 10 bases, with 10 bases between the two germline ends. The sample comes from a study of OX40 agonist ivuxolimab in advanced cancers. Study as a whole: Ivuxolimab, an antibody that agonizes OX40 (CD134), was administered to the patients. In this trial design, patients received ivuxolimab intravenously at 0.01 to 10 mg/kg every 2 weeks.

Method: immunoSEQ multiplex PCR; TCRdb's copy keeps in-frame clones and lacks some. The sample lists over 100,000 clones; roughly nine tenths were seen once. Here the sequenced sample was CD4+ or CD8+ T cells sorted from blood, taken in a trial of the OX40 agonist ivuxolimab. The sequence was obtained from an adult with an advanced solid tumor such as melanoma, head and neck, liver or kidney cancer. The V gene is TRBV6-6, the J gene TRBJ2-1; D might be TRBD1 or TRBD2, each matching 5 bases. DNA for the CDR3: TGTGCCAGCAGTTACTCACGGGGCCGCGAGCAGTTCTTC. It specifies CASSYSRGREQFF.